This T cell receptor beta chain derives from a study of blood T cell repertoires in COVID-19. About the study: COVID-19 samples, acute and convalescent, were from the United States, Italy and Spain. The analysed material was cDNA or gDNA that came from T cells, B-cell-depleted T cells, or PBMCs.

In the source study's methods: Reference gene primers were amplified, and this amplification served to estimate nucleated cell counts. Some clones are missing from TCRdb's copy, which holds only in-frame ones; the method was immunoSEQ multiplex PCR. The D gene and trimming were derived from the DNA, and the V and J assignments and clone size from that table. This table holds 55,000 to 70,000 clones, about 85% found once. CDR3 length: 16 residues. With 6 bases clipped from V and 1 base from J, the junction kept 8 bases outside the gene matches. Germline CDR1 DFQATT, CDR2 SNEGSKA (reference sequence). This chain joins TRBV20-1 and TRBJ2-3; 12 bases line up with TRBD2. The TCR originated in an elderly woman with COVID-19, enrolled during active disease. Input material: peripheral blood. CDR3 DNA: TGCAGTGCCAGTGAGACTAGCGGGGGCCGCACAGATACGCAGTATTTT. Translation gives CSASETSGGRTDTQYF.